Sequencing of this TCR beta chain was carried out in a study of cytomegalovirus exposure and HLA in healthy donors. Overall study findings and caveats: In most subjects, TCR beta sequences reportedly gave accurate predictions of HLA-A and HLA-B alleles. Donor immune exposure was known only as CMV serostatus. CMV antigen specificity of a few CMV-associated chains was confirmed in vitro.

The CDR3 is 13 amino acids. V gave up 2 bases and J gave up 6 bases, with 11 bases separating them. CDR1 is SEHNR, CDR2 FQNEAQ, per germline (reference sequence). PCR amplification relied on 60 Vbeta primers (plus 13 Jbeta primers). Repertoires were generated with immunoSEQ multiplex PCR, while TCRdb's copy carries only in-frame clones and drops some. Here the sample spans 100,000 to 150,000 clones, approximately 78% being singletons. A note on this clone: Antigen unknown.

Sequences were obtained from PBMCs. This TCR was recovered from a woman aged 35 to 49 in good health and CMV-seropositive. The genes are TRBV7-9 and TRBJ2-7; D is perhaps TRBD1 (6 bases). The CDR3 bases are TGTGCCAGCAGCTTATCTGGGGGCGGCGAGCAGTACTTC. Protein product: CASSLSGGGEQYF.